One TCR beta chain is described in this entry. Its target is unknown. The V end lost 4 bases, the J end lost 6 bases, and 14 bases lay between the germline ends. The CDR3 sequence is 14 residues long. Per germline, CDR1 SGDLS and CDR2 YYNGEE. The donors (healthy individuals) were bone marrow donors. This entry belongs to a study of cytomegalovirus exposure and HLA in healthy donors. Study results and limitations: The authors later found TCR association rates varying by HLA locus, with DRB1 most and HLA-C fewest. Excluded were some V segments that proved indistinguishable, including TRBV6-2 and TRBV6-3. Cytomegalovirus status was reportedly diagnosed by the classifier with high sensitivity and specificity.

PCR amplification relied on 60 Vbeta primers (plus 13 Jbeta primers). Sequenced by immunoSEQ multiplex PCR; TCRdb stores in-frame clones only, minus some. The sample contains tens of thousands of clones, approximately 78% of which appear only once. Sequenced material: PBMCs. This TCR was sampled from a man younger than 30 in good health and CMV-seronegative. The chain joins TRBV9 to TRBJ1-5; D possibly corresponds to TRBD1 (5 bases). The CDR3 sequence: CASSSRGGGQPQHF. CDR3 DNA sequence: TGTGCCAGCAGCTCACGCGGGGGGGGTCAGCCCCAGCATTTT.